This T cell receptor (beta chain) came from a study of T cell repertoires in cytomegalovirus infection. Study details: CMV epitopes used comprised recently identified HLA-C-restricted ones and well-studied HLA-B-restricted ones. Study conclusions and caveats: Across the ex vivo response, the dominant clonotypes were HLA-C-restricted CMV-specific TCR beta clonotypes.

This clonotype has a handful of counts. What it recognizes is unknown. Per the germline V gene, CDR1 is DFQATT and CDR2 is SNEGSKA (reference sequence). V shed 2 bases and J shed 5 bases, with 21 bases lying between them. The CDR3 contains 16 residues. From the reads, TCRdb called clonotypes with MiXCR, one entry per CDR3 protein. The sample has hundreds of thousands of distinct CDR3 sequences; around 30% are singletons. The rearrangement links TRBV20-1 to TRBJ2-5; tentatively, D is TRBD1 (6 bases). The TCR originated in a human donor in good health (CMV status not recorded). Some clones in this sample may be carry-over from other donors' samples. Sequenced material: cultured PBMCs, taken from culture after CMV antigen stimulation. The CDR3 coding sequence is TGCAGTGCTAGACCCCGCCAGGGGCCACCAGTTGAGACCCAGTACTTC. Translation: CSARPRQGPPVETQYF.